The 22 T cell receptor beta chains given below trace back to one sample, sequenced in a study of CD8 T cells in Susac syndrome. Reverse transcription of 0.5 to 1 ug RNA used random hexamers. One entry per CDR3 protein results from TCRdb running MiXCR on the immunoSEQ multiplex PCR reads. The sample shows more than 150,000 distinct CDR3 sequences, approximately 95% of them seen only once. Material: CD4+ T cells from PBMCs. The receptors derive from a human donor with Susac syndrome.

The CDR3: CSAPKPTVNEKLFF. For the CDR3, the DNA is TGCAGCGCGCCCAAGCCGACGGTTAATGAAAAACTGTTTTTT. This sequence joins TRBV20-1 and TRBJ1-4; D uncertain. CDR1 DFQATT and CDR2 SNEGSKA come from the germline V gene (reference sequence). There are 14 residues in the CDR3.

J is TRBJ2-7 and V is TRBV19; 8 positions agree with TRBD2. V was clipped by 10 bases and J by 4 bases; unmatched bases: 12. Germline values: CDR1 LNHDA, CDR2 SQIVND (reference sequence). The CDR3 extends over 14 amino acids. The CDR3 protein is CATHDSGGPYEQYF. The CDR3 DNA reads as TGTGCCACCCATGACAGCGGGGGCCCATACGAGCAGTACTTC.

The rearrangement joins TRBV4-1 to TRBJ2-5; perhaps D is TRBD1 or TRBD2 (6 bases each). Looked up from germline, CDR1 is MGHRA and CDR2 is YSYEKL. Trimming cost V 6 bases and J 1 base, with 15 bases left between them. The CDR3 is 15 residues long. CDR3 residues: CASRSGEGGQETQYF. CDR3 DNA: TGCGCCAGCAGATCGGGGGAAGGGGGCCAAGAGACCCAGTACTTC.

This clonotype was seen only once. The rearrangement uses TRBV29-1 and TRBJ1-2, with 7 positions matching TRBD1. The CDR3 is 12 amino acids. Trimming took 4 bases from V and 7 from J; bases not matched to a gene: 6. Germline CDR1 is SQVTM and CDR2 is ANQGSEA. The CDR3 sequence: CSVVRTGSGYTF. The DNA for the CDR3 is TGCAGCGTTGTACGGACAGGTAGTGGCTACACCTTC.

The chain combines TRBV7-2 with TRBJ1-2, with D possibly matching TRBD1 (6 bases). CDR3 size: 15 residues. Germline values: CDR1 SGHTA, CDR2 FQGNSA. Trimming left V 1 base short and J 2 bases short, with 11 bases between. The CDR3 sequence: CASSLEGGGNYGYTF. The CDR3 DNA is TGTGCCAGCAGCTTAGAGGGAGGGGGAAACTATGGCTACACCTTC.

J is TRBJ2-3 and V is TRBV12-3 or TRBV12-4; 14 bases fit TRBD2. CDR3 length: 16 residues. The J segment lost 4 bases and the V segment lost 1 base, leaving 1 base of the junction unmatched. The CDR3 DNA reads as TGTGCCAGCAGTTTAGGACTAGCGGGGGGGCCAGATACGCAGTATTTT. This sequence encodes CASSLGLAGGPDTQYF.

This sequence joins TRBV29-1 and TRBJ2-5; possible D gene TRBD1, 5 bases. Germline values: CDR1 SQVTM, CDR2 ANQGSEA. V shed 5 bases and J shed 5 bases, with 12 bases lying between them. The CDR3 runs to 12 residues. The CDR3 sequence is CSVSRTTETQYF. CDR3 DNA sequence: TGCAGCGTTTCCCGGACAACCGAGACCCAGTACTTC.

The rearrangement joins TRBV29-1 to TRBJ2-5; TRBD2 matches at 12 bases. Germline V gives CDR1 SQVTM, CDR2 ANQGSEA. This CDR3 has 12 amino acids. With 4 bases clipped from V and 7 bases from J, the junction kept 1 base outside the gene matches. CDR3: CSVALAGGTQYF. The DNA for the CDR3 is TGCAGCGTTGCACTAGCGGGAGGGACCCAGTACTTC.

The V call is TRBV20-1, the J call TRBJ2-5; 12 bases line up with TRBD2. V was clipped by 3 bases and J by 5 bases; unmatched bases: 7. This CDR3 region has 15 residues. CDR1 is DFQATT, CDR2 SNEGSKA, per germline (reference sequence). CDR3 sequence (DNA): TGCAGTGCTAGGACACTAGCGGGGGGCCGGGAGACCCAGTACTTC. Protein product: CSARTLAGGRETQYF.

The J gene is TRBJ2-1, the V gene TRBV6-6; D unresolved. Germline CDR1 and CDR2: MNHNY and SVGAGI (reference sequence). Deletions cut 5 bases from V and 8 bases from J, with 7 bases between. CDR3 size: 11 residues. CDR3: CASSGFDEQFF. In nucleotides, the CDR3 is TGTGCCAGCAGTGGGTTTGATGAGCAGTTCTTC.

The chain carries TRBV27 and TRBJ2-7; possibly TRBD1 for D (5 bases). Germline V gene sequence: CDR1 MNHEY, CDR2 SMNVEV (reference sequence). Trimming pared 6 bases from V and 10 bases from J, leaving 19 bases between. The length of the CDR3 is 13 residues. The CDR3 sequence is CASSNPDRNRQYF. The CDR3 DNA sequence: TGTGCCAGCAGCAACCCCGACAGAAACCGACAGTACTTC.

The chain combines TRBV11-2 with TRBJ1-1; D unresolved. Looked up from germline, CDR1 is SGHAT and CDR2 is FQNNGV. The CDR3 is 13 amino acids. Trimming cost V 3 bases and J 8 bases, with 13 bases left between them. CDR3 amino acids: CASSLIGRPEAFF. CDR3 bases: TGTGCCAGCAGCTTGATCGGACGGCCAGAAGCTTTCTTT.

The rearrangement uses TRBV14 and TRBJ2-3; no clear D gene. Between the trimmed V and J ends, which lost 2 bases and 2 bases, there was a span of 14 bases. Germline CDR1 is SGHDN and CDR2 is FVKESK. There are 16 residues in the CDR3. The chain's CDR3 is CASSQPWATSTDTQYF. DNA of the CDR3: TGTGCCAGCAGCCAACCATGGGCTACCTCCACAGATACGCAGTATTTT.

This chain joins TRBV20-1 and TRBJ1-3, with a possible D match to TRBD1 (6 bases). There are 15 residues in the CDR3. Germline V lookup: CDR1 DFQATT, CDR2 SNEGSKA (reference sequence). Trimming pared 3 bases from V and 0 bases from J, leaving 12 bases between. CDR3 bases: TGCAGTGCTAGGCTTGACAGGAGCTCTGGAAACACCATATATTTT. Translation: CSARLDRSSGNTIYF.

This rearrangement joins TRBV7-3 to TRBJ2-1, with 8 bases that match TRBD1. This CDR3 region has 13 residues. Germline V gene sequence: CDR1 SGHTA, CDR2 FQGTGA. J was trimmed by 8 bases and V by 5 bases; bases with no gene match: 5. The CDR3 loop is CASSAPTGDEQFF. CDR3 DNA: TGTGCCAGCAGCGCCCCGACAGGGGATGAGCAGTTCTTC.

V usage is TRBV6-5 and J usage is TRBJ2-3, with 8 bases matching TRBD1. The CDR3 runs 13 residues. Looked up from germline, CDR1 is MNHEY and CDR2 is SVGAGI. The V and J ends lost 10 bases and 2 bases, in that order; junction bases with no gene match: 5. The DNA of the CDR3 is TGTGCCACCGGGGACAGGTTCACAGATACGCAGTATTTT. Translation gives CATGDRFTDTQYF.

CDR3 DNA sequence: TGTGCCAGCAGCCAATCGTTAGGGTTGGAAAAACTGTTTTTT. Translating gives CASSQSLGLEKLFF. The chain uses TRBV16 and TRBJ1-4, with D hard to call. Trimming pared 0 bases from V and 8 bases from J, leaving 10 bases between. The CDR3 has 14 amino acids. CDR1 KGHSY and CDR2 FQNENV come from the germline V gene.

The chain carries TRBV6-5 and TRBJ2-7; 7 bases are shared with TRBD1. Trimming took 5 bases from V and 3 from J; bases not matched to a gene: 4. The CDR3 is 13 amino acids. CDR1 is MNHEY and CDR2 is SVGAGI in the germline V gene. The CDR3 region has the DNA TGTGCCAGCAGTCCCAGGACAGGCTACGAGCAGTACTTC. Encoded protein: CASSPRTGYEQYF.

The rearrangement links TRBV12-3 or TRBV12-4 to TRBJ2-5, with TRBD2 matching 12 bases. V lost 5 bases, J lost 1 base, and 5 bases stayed unmatched. This CDR3 spans 16 amino acids. CDR3 nucleotide sequence: TGTGCCAGCAGTCCTCGACTAGCGGGGGCCCAAGAGACCCAGTACTTC. It yields the protein CASSPRLAGAQETQYF.

In its sample, this clonotype was seen once. This chain uses TRBV15 with TRBJ1-1, with TRBD1 matching over 7 bases. CDR1 and CDR2 (germline): LNHNV, YYDKDF (reference sequence). The CDR3 has 12 amino acids. J lost 8 bases, V lost 4 bases, and 4 bases had no gene match. For the CDR3, the DNA is TGTGCCACCAGCACCAGGGGGTTCGAAGCTTTCTTT. This encodes CATSTRGFEAFF.

The V gene is TRBV3-1, the J gene TRBJ2-3, with D maybe TRBD2 (7 bases). Trimming cost V 7 bases and J 6 bases, with 14 bases left between them. This CDR3 contains 13 residues. From germline, CDR1 is LGHDT and CDR2 YNNKEL (reference sequence). The CDR3, as DNA: TGTGCCAGCACGGCGGGGGCGTGGGATACGCAGTATTTT. It translates to CASTAGAWDTQYF.

J is TRBJ2-5 and V is TRBV7-2; perhaps D is TRBD1 or TRBD2 (5 bases each). From germline, CDR1 is SGHTA and CDR2 FQGNSA. Trimming took off 6 bases at V and 1 base at J, with 12 bases between the two ends. The CDR3 runs 14 residues. Here the CDR3 DNA reads TGTGCCAGCAGGCCGCCGGGACGCCAAGAGACCCAGTACTTC. This encodes CASRPPGRQETQYF.